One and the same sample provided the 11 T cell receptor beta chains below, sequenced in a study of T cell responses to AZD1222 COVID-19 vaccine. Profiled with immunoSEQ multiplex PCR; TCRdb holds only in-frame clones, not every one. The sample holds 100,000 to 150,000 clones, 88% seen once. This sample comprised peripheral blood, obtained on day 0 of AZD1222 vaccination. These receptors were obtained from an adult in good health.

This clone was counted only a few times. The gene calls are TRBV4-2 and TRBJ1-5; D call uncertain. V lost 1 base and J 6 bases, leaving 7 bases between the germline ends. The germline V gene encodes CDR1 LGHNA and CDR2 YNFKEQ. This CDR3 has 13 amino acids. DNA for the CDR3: TGTGCCAGCAGCCAAGGAAGAGGTCAGCCCCAGCATTTT. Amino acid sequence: CASSQGRGQPQHF.

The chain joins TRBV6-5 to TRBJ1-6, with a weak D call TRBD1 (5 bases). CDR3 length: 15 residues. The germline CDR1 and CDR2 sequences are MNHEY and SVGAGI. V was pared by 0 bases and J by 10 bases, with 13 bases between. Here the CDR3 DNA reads TGTGCCAGCAGTTACTCGAGGGACCTTACGTCACCCCTCCACTTT. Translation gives CASSYSRDLTSPLHF.

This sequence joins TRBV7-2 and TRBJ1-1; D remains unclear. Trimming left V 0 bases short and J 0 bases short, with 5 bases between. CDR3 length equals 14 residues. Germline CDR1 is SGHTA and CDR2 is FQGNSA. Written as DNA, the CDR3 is TGTGCCAGCAGCTTAGCTGGAATGAACACTGAAGCTTTCTTT. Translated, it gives CASSLAGMNTEAFF.

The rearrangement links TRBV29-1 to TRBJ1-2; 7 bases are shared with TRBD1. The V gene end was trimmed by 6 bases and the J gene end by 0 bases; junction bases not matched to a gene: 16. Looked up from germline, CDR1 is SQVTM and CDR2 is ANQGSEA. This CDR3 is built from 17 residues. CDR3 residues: CSVRGQRTSTTNYGYTF. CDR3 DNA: TGCAGCGTCCGGGGACAGCGAACTTCAACCACTAACTATGGCTACACCTTC.

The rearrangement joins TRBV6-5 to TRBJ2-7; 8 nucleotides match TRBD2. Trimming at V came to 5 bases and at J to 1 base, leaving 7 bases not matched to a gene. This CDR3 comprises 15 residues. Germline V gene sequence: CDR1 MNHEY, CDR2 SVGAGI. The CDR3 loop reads CASSPRAGVSYEQYF. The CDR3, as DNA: TGTGCCAGCAGTCCTCGAGCGGGGGTATCCTACGAGCAGTACTTC.

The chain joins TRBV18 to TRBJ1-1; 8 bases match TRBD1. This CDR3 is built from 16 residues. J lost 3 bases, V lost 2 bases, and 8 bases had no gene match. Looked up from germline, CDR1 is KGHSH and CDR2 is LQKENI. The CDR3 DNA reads TGTGCCAGCTCACCAAACAGGGGGGATGGTGACACTGAAGCTTTCTTT. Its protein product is CASSPNRGDGDTEAFF.

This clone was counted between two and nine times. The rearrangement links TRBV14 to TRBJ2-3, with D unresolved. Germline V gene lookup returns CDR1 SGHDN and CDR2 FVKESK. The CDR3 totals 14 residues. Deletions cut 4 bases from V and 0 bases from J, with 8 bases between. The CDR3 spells CASSPLDSTDTQYF. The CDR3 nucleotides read TGTGCCAGCAGCCCGCTAGATAGCACAGATACGCAGTATTTT.

The CDR3 DNA follows: TGTGCCAGCAGCCTAGAACCGGGCAGGGGGGCCGAGACCCAGTACTTC. The encoded protein is CASSLEPGRGAETQYF. The chain uses TRBV3-1 (or the pseudogene TRBV3-2) and TRBJ2-5, with D perhaps matching TRBD1 (7 bases). V lost 4 bases, J lost 5 bases, and 20 bases lay in between. The CDR3 runs 16 residues. From germline, CDR1 is LGHDT and CDR2 YNNKEL (reference sequence).

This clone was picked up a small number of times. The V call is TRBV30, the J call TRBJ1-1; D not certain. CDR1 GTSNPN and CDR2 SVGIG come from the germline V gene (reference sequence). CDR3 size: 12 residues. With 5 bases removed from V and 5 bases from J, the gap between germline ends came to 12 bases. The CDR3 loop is CAWGIERTEAFF. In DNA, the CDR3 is TGTGCCTGGGGGATCGAGAGAACTGAAGCTTTCTTT.

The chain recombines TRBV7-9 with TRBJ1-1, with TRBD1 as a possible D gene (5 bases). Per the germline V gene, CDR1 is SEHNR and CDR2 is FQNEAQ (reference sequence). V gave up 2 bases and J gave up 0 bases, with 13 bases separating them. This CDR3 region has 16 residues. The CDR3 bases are TGTGCCAGCAGCTTAAAGTCTCCCAGGGTGAACACTGAAGCTTTCTTT. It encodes CASSLKSPRVNTEAFF.

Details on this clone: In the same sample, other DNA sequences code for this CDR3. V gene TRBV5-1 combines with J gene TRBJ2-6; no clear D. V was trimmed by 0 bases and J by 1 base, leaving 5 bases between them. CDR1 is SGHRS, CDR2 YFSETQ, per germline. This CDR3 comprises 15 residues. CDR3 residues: CASSLGGSGANVLTF. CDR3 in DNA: TGCGCCAGCAGCTTGGGGGGTTCTGGGGCCAACGTCCTGACTTTC.